The present T cell receptor (beta chain) was sequenced within a study of post-analysis software for immune sequencing data. Background on the study: Included courses were relapsing-remitting and secondary progressive multiple sclerosis; progressive-relapsing multiple sclerosis was also included.

Tagging with unique molecular identifiers was a feature of the TCR beta cDNA libraries. With 1 to 10 million T cells as the source, 450,000 to 600,000 cDNA molecules resulted. Each CDR3 protein gets one entry after TCRdb re-called the PCR reads with MiXCR. This sample yields under 650,000 distinct CDR3 sequences, of which about 40% are seen a single time; more than 1.5% belongs to the top ten. The CDR3 loop spans 19 amino acids. General study points: Normalized Chao1 diversity was significantly reduced in patients versus controls. TRBV5-6, TRBV5-1 and TRBV20-1 belonged to a set of roughly 5 TRBV segments that were more frequent in patients than controls. Samples made in the same batch grouped tightly together by F measure.

This clonotype occurred a few times. Its antigen is unidentified. The chain recombines TRBV12-3 or TRBV12-4 with TRBJ2-4; TRBD2 matches at 10 bases. The J call could be wrong; TRBJ2-7 is a better fit for the DNA end. The receptor was isolated from a girl aged 5-17 years with multiple sclerosis. The sample consisted of blood. The CDR3 DNA reads as TGTGCCAGCAGTCTTCCCCCGCCGGGTGGTAGCGGGAGGAACTACGAGCAGTACTTC. Translation: CASSLPPPGGSGRNYEQYF.